The entry that follows covers one T cell receptor beta chain sequence. Its antigen is not known. This record belongs to a study of shared clonotypes between healthy human individuals. Study summary: Every donor yielded three CD4 naive, three CD4 memory, two CD8 naive and one CD8 memory plate. Study conclusions and caveats: It was observed that 5% to 6% of naive CD4 clonotypes were shared across a handful of donors.

V lost 3 bases and J lost 1, with 9 bases in between. The CDR3 totals 15 residues. Germline CDR1 is MNHEY and CDR2 is SVGAGI. The protocol was immunoSEQ multiplex PCR, while the TCRdb copy is restricted to in-frame clones and leaves out a portion. The sample lists millions of clones, approximately 94% occurring once. Splitting the CD4+ cells yielded a CD45RA+ naive subset and a CD45RA-negative memory subset. The source material was naive CD4+ T cells sorted from blood. Subset: CD45RA+ positively selected. This clonotype was sampled from a man aged 18 to 29 in good health. This chain uses TRBV6-5 with TRBJ1-4; no clear D. In DNA, the CDR3 is TGTGCCAGCAGTTATGAGGGCAGAACTAATGAAAAACTGTTTTTT. Residues: CASSYEGRTNEKLFF.